The 11 T cell receptor beta chains below come from one sample, sequenced in a study of blood T cell repertoires in COVID-19 (dated by TCRdb to 2019 to 2021). Libraries were prepared through the immunoSEQ multiplex PCR assay. In its TCRdb copy, this immuneACCESS table keeps in-frame sequences only and misses some clones. Where compared with another copy, unresolved V genes explain less than half of these, and the others have no known cause. This sample is represented by 50,000 to 65,000 clones; more than 75% of them were singletons. The ten largest account for approximately 1% of the sample. The sequenced material came from peripheral blood. All receptors derive from a man in his 70s with acute or convalescent COVID-19.

The chain couples TRBV19 to TRBJ1-1, with D possibly TRBD1 on 6 matching bases. This CDR3 is built from 12 residues. V was cut by 3 bases and J by 5 bases, with 7 bases left in between. The germline V gene encodes CDR1 LNHDA and CDR2 SQIVND (reference sequence). The CDR3 spells CASSIQGTEAFF. Written as DNA, the CDR3 is TGTGCCAGTAGTATCCAGGGGACTGAAGCTTTCTTT.

In this sample, this clone turned up once. J is TRBJ1-2 and V is TRBV28; 10 bases fit TRBD1. The CDR3 is 15 amino acids. Losses at the gene ends were 7 bases for V and 10 bases for J; bases not matched to a gene: 15. Germline assignment: CDR1 MDHEN and CDR2 SYDVKM. In DNA, the CDR3 is TGTGCCAGCACCCTAAACGCGCGGGACAGGGGAATCTACACCTTC. The encoded protein is CASTLNARDRGIYTF.

V usage is TRBV5-1 and J usage is TRBJ2-7, with 12 bases matching TRBD1. The germline CDR1 and CDR2 sequences are SGHRS and YFSETQ. The CDR3 runs 15 residues. V lost 4 bases, J lost 4 bases, and 6 bases stayed unmatched. The CDR3 DNA follows: TGCGCCAGCAGCCTACCGGGACAGGGGGCTTACGAGCAGTACTTC. Protein sequence: CASSLPGQGAYEQYF.

V usage is TRBV21-1 and J usage is TRBJ2-3; TRBD1 reflects the table's D call only, with no check against the DNA. TRBV21-1 is a recognized pseudogene. The CDR3 runs 18 residues. In nucleotides, the CDR3 is TGTGCCAGCAGCACCGGAATCAGGGTCGTGGTGGCTTCAGATACGCAGTATTTT. Protein: CASSTGIRVVVASDTQYF.

The J gene is TRBJ2-5, the V gene TRBV12-3 or TRBV12-4, with D maybe TRBD2 (5 bases). CDR3 length equals 13 residues. V shed 5 bases and J shed 5 bases, with 12 bases lying between them. The CDR3 loop is CASSPTIRETQYF. The CDR3 coding sequence is TGTGCCAGCAGTCCGACTATTCGGGAGACCCAGTACTTC.

The V and J genes are TRBV12-5 and TRBJ2-7; TRBD1 agrees at 7 bases. The CDR3 loop spans 14 amino acids. V gave up 3 bases and J gave up 2 bases; unmatched junction bases: 4. Germline V CDR1 and CDR2: LGHNT, FRNRAP. Here the CDR3 DNA reads TGTGCTAGTGGTTTTGGGACAGTCACCTACGAGCAGTACTTC. Protein sequence: CASGFGTVTYEQYF.

This clone was detected only once. The chain carries TRBV9 and TRBJ1-1; D is unresolved. Trimming shortened V by 3 bases and J by 8 bases, and 17 bases separated the two germline ends. The CDR3 length is 14 residues. Germline loops: CDR1 SGDLS, CDR2 YYNGEE. CDR3 nucleotide sequence: TGTGCCAGCAGCGCCGCCCTGCTATCGGGGGAAGCTTTCTTT. Amino acids: CASSAALLSGEAFF. The entire variable domain, with the rest obtained from reference TRBV9 and TRBJ1-1, is as follows: DSGVTQTPKHLITATGQRVTLRCSPRSGDLSVYWYQQSLDQGLQFLIQYYNGEERAKGNILERFSAQQFPDLHSELNLSSLELGDSALYFCASSAALLSGEAFFGQGTRLTVV.

This chain uses TRBV21-1 with TRBJ2-1; TRBD1 is taken as the D call from the table, unchecked against the DNA. TRBV21-1 constitutes a pseudogene. The CDR3 is 16 amino acids. For the CDR3, the DNA is TGTGCCAGCAGCCGGGACAGGGAGTTCAGGTACAATGAGCAGTTCTTC. As protein: CASSRDREFRYNEQFF.

The chain carries TRBV9 and TRBJ2-7; D possibly corresponds to TRBD1 (6 bases). The germline V gene encodes CDR1 SGDLS and CDR2 YYNGEE. CDR3 size: 13 residues. Trimming took 2 bases from V and 5 from J, leaving 11 bases between them. The CDR3 DNA reads TGTGCCAGCAGCGTGGGGACATCCCACGAGCAGTACTTC. This codes for CASSVGTSHEQYF.

This clone was recorded only once. This chain connects TRBV4-1 to TRBJ1-5; D is possibly TRBD1 (6 bases). Per the germline V gene, CDR1 is MGHRA and CDR2 is YSYEKL. The CDR3 runs 14 residues. The germline V and J ends were trimmed by 3 bases and 4 bases, with 10 bases remaining between them. The CDR3 nucleotides are TGCGCCAGCAGCCAGGGGGCAGGGAATCAGCCCCAGCATTTT. Protein sequence: CASSQGAGNQPQHF.

The chain carries TRBV7-3 and TRBJ1-2; 12 nucleotides agree with TRBD1. Germline CDR1 and CDR2: SGHTA and FQGTGA. The CDR3 covers 14 residues. Germline trimming cut 5 bases from V and 7 bases from J; bases unmatched to any gene: 5. CDR3 coding DNA: TGTGCCAGCAGCCCGGGACAGGGGGCCGGTGGCTACACCTTC. As protein: CASSPGQGAGGYTF.